The next 25 T cell receptor beta chains were all read from a single sample in a study of T cells expressing NK-cell markers. TCRdb reworked the 5' RACE reads into one entry per CDR3 protein, no DNA. This listing includes 150,000 to 170,000 distinct CDR3 sequences. The sample taken for sequencing was blood T cells: a sorted CD56 or NKG2C T cell subset, CD4+ or CD8+ T cells, or bulk PBMC T cells (not recorded which). These receptors all come from a woman in her forties or fifties in good health.

The J gene is TRBJ2-5, the V gene TRBV6-2 or TRBV6-3; TCRdb proposes TRBD2, but this gene call is untestable without DNA. The CDR3 is 14 residues long. The germline V gene has CDR1 MNHEY and CDR2 SVGEGT. Here the CDR3 reads CASGRTEYQETQYF.

V is TRBV7-8 and J is TRBJ1-5; no DNA is available, so the TRBD1 call from TCRdb remains unchecked. The CDR3 totals 17 residues. Looked up from germline, CDR1 is SGHVS and CDR2 is FQNEAQ. CDR3 in amino acids: CASSLIPDVYSNQPQHF.

This chain's CDR3 is CASSTRTDGYEQYF. The J gene is TRBJ2-7, the V gene TRBV5-1. CDR1 and CDR2 (germline): SGHRS, YFSETQ. The CDR3 is 14 residues long.

The rearrangement links TRBV7-8 to TRBJ2-3; TCRdb proposes TRBD2, but this gene call is untestable without DNA. The germline gives CDR1 SGHVS, CDR2 FQNEAQ. The CDR3 spans 16 residues. The CDR3: CASSWGTSSSTDTQYF.

J is TRBJ2-2 and V is TRBV19; TCRdb returns TRBD2, unconfirmable since there is no DNA. Germline V gene lookup returns CDR1 LNHDA and CDR2 SQIVND (reference sequence). CDR3 length equals 14 residues. The CDR3: CASSLQSNTGELFF. The full variable domain, with the rest looked up from reference TRBV19 and TRBJ2-2, is DGGITQSPKYLFRKEGQNVTLSCEQNLNHDAMYWYRQDPGQGLRLIYYSQIVNDFQKGDIAEGYSVSREKKESFPLTVTSAQKNPTAFYLCASSLQSNTGELFFGEGSRLTVL.

V usage is TRBV11-2 and J usage is TRBJ2-1; TCRdb's D gene call, TRBD2, goes unchecked for lack of DNA. This CDR3 region has 17 residues. Per germline, CDR1 SGHAT and CDR2 FQNNGV. This CDR3 is CASSLEAWQGLGNEQFF.

The V and J genes are TRBV12-3 or TRBV12-4 and TRBJ2-3; TCRdb gives TRBD2 as the D gene, but with no DNA this cannot be confirmed. The CDR3 loop spans 14 amino acids. The chain's CDR3 is CASTVSGRQDTQYF.

The rearrangement uses TRBV9 and TRBJ2-7; there is no DNA to check the TCRdb D call of TRBD1. This CDR3 has 12 amino acids. The germline CDR1 and CDR2 sequences are SGDLS and YYNGEE. The CDR3 region is CASSEGGGEQYF.

The V and J genes are TRBV2 and TRBJ1-5; no DNA is available, so the TRBD1 call from TCRdb remains unchecked. This CDR3 is 16 amino acids long. Germline CDR1 is SNHLY and CDR2 is FYNNEI. The chain's CDR3 is CASSEAPGQSNQPQHF.

V usage is TRBV20-1 and J usage is TRBJ2-1; TCRdb lists TRBD2, though no DNA is available to test this call. CDR1 and CDR2 (germline): DFQATT, SNEGSKA (reference sequence). The CDR3 runs to 15 residues. CDR3 sequence reads: CSARGTSGRVDEQFF.

The rearrangement links TRBV20-1 to TRBJ2-4; with no DNA, the TCRdb D assignment of TRBD2 cannot be verified. This CDR3 has 15 amino acids. Germline V gene sequence: CDR1 DFQATT, CDR2 SNEGSKA (reference sequence). This chain's CDR3 is CSASYEGLAGDIQYF.

The gene calls are TRBV7-6 and TRBJ2-5; with no DNA, the TCRdb D assignment of TRBD1 cannot be verified. Germline lookup yields CDR1 SGHVS and CDR2 FNYEAQ. The CDR3 has 14 residues. The CDR3 sequence: CASSPGTGEETQYF.

The J gene is TRBJ2-3, the V gene TRBV2; as DNA is missing, the TRBD1 call by TCRdb cannot be tested. Per the germline V gene, CDR1 is SNHLY and CDR2 is FYNNEI. The CDR3 has 14 amino acids. The CDR3 here is CASSLGDNPDTQYF.

This chain uses TRBV6-1 with TRBJ2-2; absent DNA, TCRdb's TRBD1 call cannot be checked. The CDR3 sequence is 16 residues long. Germline loops: CDR1 MNHNS, CDR2 SASEGT. CDR3 region: CASSARGGRRPGELFF.

V is TRBV15 and J is TRBJ2-7; TCRdb's D gene call, TRBD1, goes unchecked for lack of DNA. CDR1 LNHNV and CDR2 YYDKDF come from the germline V gene (reference sequence). The length of the CDR3 is 13 residues. The CDR3 is CATSRYRGNEQYF.

V is TRBV13 and J is TRBJ2-2; TCRdb's D gene call, TRBD1, goes unchecked for lack of DNA. Germline lookup yields CDR1 PRHDT and CDR2 FYEKMQ (reference sequence). This CDR3 region has 15 residues. CDR3 in amino acids: CASSQGQVWTGELFF.

The rearrangement uses TRBV4-1 and TRBJ2-7; TCRdb calls TRBD1, which cannot be checked without DNA. Germline values: CDR1 MGHRA, CDR2 YSYEKL. The CDR3 contains 17 residues. This chain's CDR3 is CASSQEDLTGGDYEQYF.

The V gene is TRBV2, the J gene TRBJ2-3; the D call of TRBD2 rests on TCRdb alone, since no DNA is present to check it. The CDR3 contains 17 residues. Germline V lookup: CDR1 SNHLY, CDR2 FYNNEI. The CDR3 sequence: CASIPAVVAGKVYAQYF.

The chain combines TRBV7-9 with TRBJ1-4; the D gene TCRdb calls, TRBD1, cannot be checked with no DNA. CDR3 length: 12 residues. CDR1 and CDR2 (germline): SEHNR, FQNEAQ (reference sequence). The CDR3 reads CASGRSDEKLFF.

The chain employs TRBV4-2 and TRBJ1-6. The CDR3 runs to 15 residues. In germline, CDR1 is LGHNA, CDR2 YNFKEQ. The CDR3 reads CASSRGREGNSPLHF.

The rearrangement links TRBV7-9 to TRBJ1-1. The CDR3 has 14 amino acids. The germline gives CDR1 SEHNR, CDR2 FQNEAQ (reference sequence). CDR3 sequence reads: CASSFTAQLTEAFF.

The chain uses TRBV24-1 and TRBJ1-1. The CDR3 runs 13 residues. Germline V gene sequence: CDR1 KGHDR, CDR2 SFDVKD. The CDR3 sequence: CATSDLSNTEAFF.

The CDR3 protein is CASSVEEGTALWGNTEAFF. J is TRBJ1-1 and V is TRBV5-1; there is no DNA to check the TCRdb D call of TRBD1. From germline, CDR1 is SGHRS and CDR2 YFSETQ. The CDR3 extends over 19 amino acids.

The chain combines TRBV12-3 or TRBV12-4 with TRBJ1-5; TCRdb outputs TRBD1, but without DNA this stays unchecked. The CDR3 totals 14 residues. This CDR3 reads CASRSGEGYQPQHF.

The chain has TRBV27 and TRBJ1-6. Germline lookup yields CDR1 MNHEY and CDR2 SMNVEV (reference sequence). CDR3 length: 13 amino acids. This CDR3 reads CASSLKGYGALHF.